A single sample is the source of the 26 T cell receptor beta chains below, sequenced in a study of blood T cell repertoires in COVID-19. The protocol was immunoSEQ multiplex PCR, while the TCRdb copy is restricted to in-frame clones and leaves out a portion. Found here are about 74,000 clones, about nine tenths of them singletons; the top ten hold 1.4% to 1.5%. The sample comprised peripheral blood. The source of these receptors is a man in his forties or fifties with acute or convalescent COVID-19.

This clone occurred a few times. CDR3 nucleotides: TGTGCCAGCAGCGAGACTCCGGGACACCAATCCTACGAGCAGTACTTC. Translating it yields CASSETPGHQSYEQYF. This chain connects TRBV9 to TRBJ2-7; weak D call: TRBD1 (6 bases). The V end lost 3 bases, the J end lost 1 base, and 17 bases lay between the germline ends. Per germline, CDR1 SGDLS and CDR2 YYNGEE. The CDR3 is 16 residues long.

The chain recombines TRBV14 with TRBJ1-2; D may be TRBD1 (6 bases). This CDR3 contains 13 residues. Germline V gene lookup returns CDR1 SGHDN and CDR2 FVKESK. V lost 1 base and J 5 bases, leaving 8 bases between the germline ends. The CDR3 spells CASSQGQVYGYTF. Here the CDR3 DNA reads TGTGCCAGCAGCCAAGGACAGGTTTATGGCTACACCTTC.

CDR3 loop: CASSLEPGTRGYTF. In nucleotides, the CDR3 is TGTGCCAGCAGCTTAGAACCGGGAACGAGAGGCTACACCTTC. The V call is TRBV7-9, the J call TRBJ1-2; D remains unclear. This CDR3 contains 14 residues. V was clipped by 1 base and J by 8 bases, with 14 bases between them. The germline V gene has CDR1 SEHNR and CDR2 FQNEAQ (reference sequence).

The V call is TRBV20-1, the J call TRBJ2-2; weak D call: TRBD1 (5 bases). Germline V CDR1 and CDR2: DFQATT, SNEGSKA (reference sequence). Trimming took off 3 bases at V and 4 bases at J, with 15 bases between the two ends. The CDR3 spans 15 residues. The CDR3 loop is CSASSETVFTGELFF. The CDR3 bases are TGCAGTGCTAGTTCCGAGACAGTATTCACCGGGGAGCTGTTTTTT.

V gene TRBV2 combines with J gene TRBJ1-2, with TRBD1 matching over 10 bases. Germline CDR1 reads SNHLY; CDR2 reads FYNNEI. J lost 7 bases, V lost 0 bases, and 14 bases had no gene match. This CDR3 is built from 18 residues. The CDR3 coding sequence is TGTGCCAGCAGTGAAGCTACTTACTTTGAGACAGGGGGCACTGGCTACACCTTC. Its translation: CASSEATYFETGGTGYTF. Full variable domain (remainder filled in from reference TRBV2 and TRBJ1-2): EPEVTQTPSHQVTQMGQEVILRCVPISNHLYFYWYRQILGQKVEFLVSFYNNEISEKSEIFDDQFSVERPDGSNFTLKIRSTKLEDSAMYFCASSEATYFETGGTGYTFGSGTRLTVV.

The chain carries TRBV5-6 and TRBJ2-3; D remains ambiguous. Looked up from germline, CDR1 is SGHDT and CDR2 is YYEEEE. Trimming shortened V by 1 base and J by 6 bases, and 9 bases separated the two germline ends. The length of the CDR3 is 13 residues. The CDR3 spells CASSLFNADTQYF. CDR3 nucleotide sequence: TGTGCCAGCAGCTTGTTCAACGCGGATACGCAGTATTTT.

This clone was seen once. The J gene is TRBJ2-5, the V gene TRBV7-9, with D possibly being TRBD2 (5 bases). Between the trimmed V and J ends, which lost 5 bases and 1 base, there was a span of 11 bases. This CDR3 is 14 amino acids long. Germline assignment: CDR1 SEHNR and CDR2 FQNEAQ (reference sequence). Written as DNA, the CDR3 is TGTGCCAGCAGCATCTCCGGGGTCCAAGAGACCCAGTACTTC. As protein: CASSISGVQETQYF.

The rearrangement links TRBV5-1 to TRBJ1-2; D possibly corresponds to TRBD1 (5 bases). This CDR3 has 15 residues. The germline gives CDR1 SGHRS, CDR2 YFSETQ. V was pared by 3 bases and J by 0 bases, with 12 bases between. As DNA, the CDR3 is TGCGCCAGCAGCTGGGAACCGACAGCTAACTATGGCTACACCTTC. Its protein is CASSWEPTANYGYTF.

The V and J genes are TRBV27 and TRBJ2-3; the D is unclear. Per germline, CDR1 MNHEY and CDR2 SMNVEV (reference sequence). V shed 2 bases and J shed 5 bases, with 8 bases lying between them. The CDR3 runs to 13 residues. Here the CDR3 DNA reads TGTGCCAGCAGTTTAGTCAGAGGAGATACGCAGTATTTT. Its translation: CASSLVRGDTQYF.

In nucleotides, the CDR3 is TGTGCCAGCAGCTTAGGGCGGACAGATACGCAGTATTTT. Residues: CASSLGRTDTQYF. J is TRBJ2-3 and V is TRBV11-1, with D hard to call. With 1 base removed from V and 3 bases from J, the gap between germline ends came to 5 bases. This CDR3 is built from 13 residues. Germline V gene sequence: CDR1 SGHAT, CDR2 FQDESV (reference sequence).

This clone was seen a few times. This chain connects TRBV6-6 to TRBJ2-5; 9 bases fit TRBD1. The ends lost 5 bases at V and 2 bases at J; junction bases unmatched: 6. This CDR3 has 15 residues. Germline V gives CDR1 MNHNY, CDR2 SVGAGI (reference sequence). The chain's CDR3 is CASSDPTGGQETQYF. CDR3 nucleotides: TGTGCCAGCAGTGATCCGACAGGGGGTCAAGAGACCCAGTACTTC.

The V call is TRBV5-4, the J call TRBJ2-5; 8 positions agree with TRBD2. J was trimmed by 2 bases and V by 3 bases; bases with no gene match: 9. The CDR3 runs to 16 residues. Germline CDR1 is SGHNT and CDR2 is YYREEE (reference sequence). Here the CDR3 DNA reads TGTGCCAGCAGCTCCCCGAGTAGCGGGACTCAAGAGACCCAGTACTTC. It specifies CASSSPSSGTQETQYF.

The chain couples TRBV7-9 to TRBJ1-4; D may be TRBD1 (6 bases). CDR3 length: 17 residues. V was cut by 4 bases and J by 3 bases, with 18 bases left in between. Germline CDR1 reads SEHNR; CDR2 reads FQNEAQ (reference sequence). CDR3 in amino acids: CASSSQTGNRANEKLFF. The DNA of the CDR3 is TGTGCCAGCAGCTCGCAAACAGGGAATCGAGCTAATGAAAAACTGTTTTTT.

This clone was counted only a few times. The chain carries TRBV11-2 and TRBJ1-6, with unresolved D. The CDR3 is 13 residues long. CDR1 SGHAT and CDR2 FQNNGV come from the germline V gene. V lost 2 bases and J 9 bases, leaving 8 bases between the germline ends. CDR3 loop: CASSLSRGSPLHF. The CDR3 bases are TGTGCCAGCAGCTTATCTAGAGGTTCACCCCTCCACTTT.

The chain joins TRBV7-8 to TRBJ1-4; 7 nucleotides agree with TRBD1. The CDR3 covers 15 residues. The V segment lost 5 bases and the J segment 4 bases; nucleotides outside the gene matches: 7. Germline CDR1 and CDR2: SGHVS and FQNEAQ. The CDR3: CASSRWTGINEKLFF. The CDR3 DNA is TGTGCCAGCAGCCGCTGGACAGGAATTAATGAAAAACTGTTTTTT.

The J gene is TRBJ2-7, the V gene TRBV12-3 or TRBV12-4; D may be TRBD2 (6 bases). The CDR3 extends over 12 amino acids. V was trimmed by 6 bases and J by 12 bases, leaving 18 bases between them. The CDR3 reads CASSLLASRLYV. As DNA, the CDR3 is TGTGCCAGCAGCTTACTAGCTTCCCGGCTGTACGTC.

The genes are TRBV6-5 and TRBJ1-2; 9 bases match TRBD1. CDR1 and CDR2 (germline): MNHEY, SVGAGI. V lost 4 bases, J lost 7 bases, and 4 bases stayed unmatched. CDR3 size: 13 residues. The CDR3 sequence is CASSFIQGAGYTF. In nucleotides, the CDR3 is TGTGCCAGCAGTTTTATACAGGGGGCTGGCTACACCTTC.

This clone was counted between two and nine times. This CDR3 reads CASSLVDSEQFF. Written as DNA, the CDR3 is TGTGCCAGCAGCTTGGTGGACAGCGAGCAGTTCTTC. The chain recombines TRBV5-6 with TRBJ2-1; tentatively, D is TRBD1 (6 bases). V lost 0 bases to trimming and J lost 10 bases, with 8 bases between them. The CDR3 has 12 amino acids. Germline CDR1 and CDR2: SGHDT and YYEEEE. Drawing the rest from reference TRBV5-6 and TRBJ2-1, the complete variable domain is DAGVTQSPTHLIKTRGQQVTLRCSPKSGHDTVSWYQQALGQGPQFIFQYYEEEERQRGNFPDRFSGHQFPNYSSELNVNALLLGDSALYLCASSLVDSEQFFGPGTRLTVL.

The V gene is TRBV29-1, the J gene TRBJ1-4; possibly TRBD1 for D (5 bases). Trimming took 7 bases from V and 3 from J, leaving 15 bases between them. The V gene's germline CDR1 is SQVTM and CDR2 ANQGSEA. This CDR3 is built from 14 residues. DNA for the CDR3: TGCAGCGCAAGTCAGGGCCCCCCTAATGAAAAACTGTTTTTT. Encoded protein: CSASQGPPNEKLFF.

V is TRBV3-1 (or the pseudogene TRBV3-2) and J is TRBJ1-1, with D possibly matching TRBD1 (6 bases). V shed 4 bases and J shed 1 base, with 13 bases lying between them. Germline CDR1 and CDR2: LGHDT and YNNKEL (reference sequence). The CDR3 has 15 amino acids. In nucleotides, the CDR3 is TGTGCCAGCAGCCCGGGGGGGCTTCGGAACACTGAAGCTTTCTTT. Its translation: CASSPGGLRNTEAFF.

CDR3 in DNA: TGTGCCAGCAGGGCAGGGGTTGATGAAAAACTGTTTTTT. Encoded protein: CASRAGVDEKLFF. This chain connects TRBV6-5 to TRBJ1-4; a possible D gene is TRBD1 (6 bases). V lost 6 bases and J 6 bases, leaving 11 bases between the germline ends. Germline lookup yields CDR1 MNHEY and CDR2 SVGAGI. The CDR3 sequence is 13 residues long.

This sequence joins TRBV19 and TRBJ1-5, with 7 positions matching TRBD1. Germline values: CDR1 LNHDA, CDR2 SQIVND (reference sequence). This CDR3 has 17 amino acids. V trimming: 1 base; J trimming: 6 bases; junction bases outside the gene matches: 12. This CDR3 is CASSIAGTDRGRQPQHF. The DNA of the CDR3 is TGTGCCAGTAGTATAGCCGGGACAGATCGGGGACGTCAGCCCCAGCATTTT.

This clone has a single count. Written as DNA, the CDR3 is TGTGCCAGCAGTGGACGCCCGGGAGGGAGGAGGGAGACCCAGTACTTC. The encoded protein is CASSGRPGGRRETQYF. V is TRBV25-1 and J is TRBJ2-5; 8 bases are a match to TRBD2. Looked up from germline, CDR1 is MGHDK and CDR2 is SYGVNS. CDR3 size: 16 residues. Losses at the gene ends were 4 bases for V and 5 bases for J; bases not matched to a gene: 12.

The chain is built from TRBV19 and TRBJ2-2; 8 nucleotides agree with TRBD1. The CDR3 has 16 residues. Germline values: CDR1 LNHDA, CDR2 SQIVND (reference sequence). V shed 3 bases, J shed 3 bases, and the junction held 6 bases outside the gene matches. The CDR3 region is CASSMGGRGHTGELFF. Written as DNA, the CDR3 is TGTGCCAGTAGTATGGGAGGCAGGGGGCACACCGGGGAGCTGTTTTTT.

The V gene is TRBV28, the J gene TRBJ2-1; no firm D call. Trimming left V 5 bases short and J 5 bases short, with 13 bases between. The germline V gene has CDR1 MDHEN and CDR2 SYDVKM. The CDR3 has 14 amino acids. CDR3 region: CASSPSDGHNEQFF. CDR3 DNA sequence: TGTGCCAGCAGTCCTTCCGATGGCCACAATGAGCAGTTCTTC.

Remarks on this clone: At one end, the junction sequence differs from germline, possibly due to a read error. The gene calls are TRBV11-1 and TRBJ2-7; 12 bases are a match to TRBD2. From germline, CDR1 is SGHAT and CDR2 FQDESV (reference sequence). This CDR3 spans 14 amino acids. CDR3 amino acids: CASSLAGGTHEQYF. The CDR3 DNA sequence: TGTGCCAGCAGCCTAGCGGGAGGGACCCACGAGCAGTACTTC.